The 18 T cell receptor beta chains in this list originate from one sample, sequenced in a study of T-cell reconstitution after alpha-beta-depleted transplantation in children. During its preparation, the TCRbeta library received unique molecular identifiers. One entry per CDR3 protein results from TCRdb running MiXCR on the PCR reads. There are about 600,000 distinct CDR3 sequences in the sample; over 10% occur only once, and 2% to 2.5% lies in the top ten. Sequenced here: PBMCs, mostly from graft donor cells, sampled 360 days after TCRalphabeta/CD19-depleted stem cell transplant. The receptors come from a male patient aged 10 to 17 who had a stem cell transplant for acute myeloid leukemia, so the T cells may come from the graft donor.

The chain employs TRBV25-1 and TRBJ1-1; 9 nucleotides line up with TRBD1. The CDR3 runs to 13 residues. V lost 6 bases to trimming and J lost 6 bases; unmatched junction nucleotides: 5. The germline V gene has CDR1 MGHDK and CDR2 SYGVNS. The CDR3 nucleotides read TGTGCCAGCAGCGGACAGGGGCTGGCTGAAGCTTTCTTT. Residues: CASSGQGLAEAFF.

The sample holds many counts of this clonotype. The chain carries TRBV28 and TRBJ2-1; D is unclear. The CDR3 length is 17 residues. The V gene's germline CDR1 is MDHEN and CDR2 SYDVKM. V shed 4 bases and J shed 8 bases, with 24 bases lying between them. As DNA, the CDR3 is TGTGCCAGCAGTTCTACCTCCGCGGCCCTACGAGTAGATGAGCAGTTCTTC. As protein: CASSSTSAALRVDEQFF.

A few counts support this clonotype. J is TRBJ1-3 and V is TRBV12-3 or TRBV12-4, with 9 bases lining up with TRBD1. The CDR3 covers 16 residues. Germline trimming cut 5 bases from V and 1 base from J; bases unmatched to any gene: 6. CDR3 amino acids: CASSLTGGISGNTIYF. The CDR3 DNA sequence: TGTGCCAGCAGTCTCACAGGGGGCATATCTGGAAACACCATATATTTT.

This clonotype has only a few counts. The V gene is TRBV5-1, the J gene TRBJ2-1, with D maybe TRBD2 (6 bases). Trimming took 5 bases from V and 1 from J, leaving 25 bases between them. CDR1 is SGHRS, CDR2 YFSETQ, per germline. This CDR3 is 19 amino acids long. CDR3 DNA: TGCGCCAGCAGTTTGTATAGAGGATTGTTAGCGGTTTCCTACAATGAGCAGTTCTTC. It translates to CASSLYRGLLAVSYNEQFF. The full variable domain, rest sourced from reference TRBV5-1 and TRBJ2-1, is KAGVTQTPRYLIKTRGQQVTLSCSPISGHRSVSWYQQTPGQGLQFLFEYFSETQRNKGNFPGRFSGRQFSNSRSEMNVSTLELGDSALYLCASSLYRGLLAVSYNEQFFGPGTRLTVL.

This rearrangement joins TRBV29-1 to TRBJ2-3, with D unclear. CDR3 size: 13 residues. Germline loops: CDR1 SQVTM, CDR2 ANQGSEA. Trimming shortened V by 3 bases and J by 4 bases, and 11 bases separated the two germline ends. In nucleotides, the CDR3 is TGCAGCGTTGAGAATCCCCTGTCAGATACGCAGTATTTT. This gives the protein CSVENPLSDTQYF.

The chain combines TRBV4-3 with TRBJ2-4, with TRBD2 as a possible D gene (6 bases). The V end was cut by 0 bases, the J end by 0 bases, with 12 bases between. The CDR3 contains 17 residues. Per the germline V gene, CDR1 is LGHNA and CDR2 is YSLEER. The CDR3 DNA is TGCGCCAGCAGCCAAGATGTCGTGGGACTAGCCAAAAACATTCAGTACTTC. Translated, it gives CASSQDVVGLAKNIQYF.

This clonotype was counted only a few times. This chain uses TRBV28 with TRBJ2-2; D is ambiguous. The V gene's germline CDR1 is MDHEN and CDR2 SYDVKM. The CDR3 totals 14 residues. Trimming cost V 0 bases and J 7 bases, with 9 bases left between them. This CDR3 is CASSLWPTNGELFF. CDR3 DNA sequence: TGTGCCAGCAGTTTATGGCCGACAAACGGGGAGCTGTTTTTT.

The table lists this clonotype with a few counts. The chain carries TRBV9 and TRBJ2-1; 7 bases are a match to TRBD2. Germline V gives CDR1 SGDLS, CDR2 YYNGEE. The CDR3 covers 14 residues. Unmatched junction bases numbered 3, after V lost 0 bases and J lost 6 bases. CDR3 amino acids: CASSVGLAVNEQFF. DNA of the CDR3: TGTGCCAGCAGCGTAGGGCTAGCGGTCAATGAGCAGTTCTTC.

This clonotype was recorded at least ten times. The V and J genes are TRBV12-3 or TRBV12-4 and TRBJ2-7; 9 bases align to TRBD1. The junction had 4 bases not matched to a gene; V was cut back by 3 bases and J by 7 bases. The CDR3 extends over 13 amino acids. CDR3 region: CASSFDRGREQYF. CDR3 DNA sequence: TGTGCCAGCAGTTTCGACAGGGGGAGGGAGCAGTACTTC.

This clonotype was observed a few times. The CDR3 loop is CSAREEREFSYNEQFF. The CDR3 DNA sequence: TGCAGTGCTAGAGAGGAGCGGGAGTTTTCCTACAATGAGCAGTTCTTC. This chain connects TRBV20-1 to TRBJ2-1, with 8 bases fitting TRBD2. V shed 0 bases, J shed 1 base, and the junction held 5 bases outside the gene matches. Germline V CDR1 and CDR2: DFQATT, SNEGSKA (reference sequence). This CDR3 spans 16 amino acids.

This clonotype was seen a few times. This chain joins TRBV5-1 and TRBJ2-3; D ambiguous. The germline V and J ends were trimmed by 2 bases and 0 bases, with 13 bases remaining between them. CDR1 is SGHRS, CDR2 YFSETQ, per germline. CDR3 length equals 16 residues. CDR3 nucleotide sequence: TGCGCCAGCAGCTTTGGACCCAGTCGAAGCACAGATACGCAGTATTTT. Protein product: CASSFGPSRSTDTQYF.

For the CDR3, the DNA is TGTGCCAGCAACCCTCTGGGGGAAAAAGAGACCCAGTACTTC. Translated, it gives CASNPLGEKETQYF. The chain is built from TRBV28 and TRBJ2-5; D possibly uses TRBD1 or TRBD2 (5 bases each). The CDR3 sequence is 14 residues long. V shed 7 bases and J shed 3 bases, with 15 bases lying between them. The germline gives CDR1 MDHEN, CDR2 SYDVKM.

This clonotype was counted a few times. The V gene is TRBV7-2, the J gene TRBJ2-7, with D perhaps matching TRBD1 (6 bases). The CDR3 length is 14 residues. V was pared by 5 bases and J by 3 bases, with 14 bases between. The V gene's germline CDR1 is SGHTA and CDR2 FQGNSA. CDR3 DNA: TGTGCCAGCAGCCCTTATGGGGGCATCTACGAGCAGTACTTC. The encoded protein is CASSPYGGIYEQYF.

This clonotype came up a few times. The chain is built from TRBV12-3 or TRBV12-4 and TRBJ1-1; no firm D call. V lost 3 bases, J lost 4 bases, and 9 bases lay in between. The CDR3 loop spans 13 amino acids. CDR3 amino acids: CASSLVGPTEAFF. DNA of the CDR3: TGTGCCAGCAGTTTGGTGGGTCCCACTGAAGCTTTCTTT.

V is TRBV5-6 and J is TRBJ1-5; TRBD1 matches 9 bases. The CDR3 extends over 14 amino acids. Germline V gene lookup returns CDR1 SGHDT and CDR2 YYEEEE. V was clipped by 3 bases and J by 4 bases; unmatched bases: 2. The CDR3 DNA sequence: TGTGCCAGCAGCTGGGGACAGGGAAATCAGCCCCAGCATTTT. Its translation: CASSWGQGNQPQHF.

This sequence joins TRBV4-1 and TRBJ2-7; D could derive from TRBD1 or TRBD2 (5 bases each). Germline CDR1 and CDR2: MGHRA and YSYEKL. The germline V and J ends were trimmed by 0 bases and 2 bases, with 17 bases remaining between them. This CDR3 is built from 17 residues. The CDR3 protein is CASSQDYRDRGTYEQYF. In nucleotides, the CDR3 is TGCGCCAGCAGCCAAGATTATCGGGACCGAGGAACCTACGAGCAGTACTTC.

Ten or more counts support this clonotype. V and J are TRBV7-2 and TRBJ2-7; D possibly matches TRBD1 or TRBD2 (5 bases each). From germline, CDR1 is SGHTA and CDR2 FQGNSA. V lost 6 bases to trimming and J lost 5 bases, with 14 bases between them. This CDR3 has 13 amino acids. CDR3 sequence: CASRVRERNEQYF. The CDR3 DNA follows: TGTGCCAGCAGGGTCAGGGAGAGAAACGAGCAGTACTTC.

J is TRBJ2-1 and V is TRBV7-9; 9 nucleotides line up with TRBD2. This CDR3 region has 17 residues. Germline-derived CDR1 and CDR2 are SEHNR and FQNEAQ (reference sequence). With V trimmed by 5 bases and J by 12 bases, 20 bases remained unmatched. This chain's CDR3 is CASSLFPLAGKKWRQFF. The CDR3 nucleotides read TGTGCCAGCAGCCTTTTTCCGCTAGCGGGAAAAAAATGGCGGCAGTTCTTC.